Below are 20 T cell receptor beta chains sequenced from a single sample in a study of blood T cells in healthy people across ages. Then a second PCR, running about 6 to 11 cycles, was carried out with a sample-barcoded 5' primer and a J-beta primer mix. One entry per CDR3 protein, called by TCRdb with MiXCR from the 5' RACE reads. Among around 1,700,000 distinct CDR3 sequences listed, 28% were seen once. Sequencing was performed on blood. The receptor source for this set is a woman between 25 and 40 years old in good health.

The chain employs TRBV12-3 or TRBV12-4 and TRBJ1-2, with TRBD1 identical over 8 bases. CDR3 length: 13 residues. The trim removed 2 bases at V and 8 bases at J, leaving 4 bases unmatched. Written as DNA, the CDR3 is TGTGCCAGCAGTTTACAGGGGGCGCCCGGCTACACCTTC. It codes for CASSLQGAPGYTF.

The chain carries TRBV7-2 and TRBJ1-4; D not certain. V lost 6 bases to trimming and J lost 8 bases, with 19 bases between them. The CDR3 runs 15 residues. Germline V CDR1 and CDR2: SGHTA, FQGNSA. The CDR3 region is CASRHKGNRKEKLFF. The CDR3 DNA reads TGTGCCAGCAGACATAAAGGGAACCGAAAAGAAAAACTGTTTTTT.

Points on this clonotype: A read error may explain this, as a much larger clone is one base away. The J gene is TRBJ2-1, the V gene TRBV3-1, with 11 bases lining up with TRBD2. CDR1 LGHDT and CDR2 YNNKEL come from the germline V gene (reference sequence). CDR3 size: 15 residues. CDR3 sequence reads: CASSQGLAGGLERFF. CDR3 bases: TGTGCCAGCAGCCAAGGGCTAGCGGGGGGTCTAGAGCGGTTCTTC.

The sample holds a few counts of this clonotype. CDR3 sequence (DNA): TGCAGTGCTAGAAGTCCCTACAACTACGAGCAGTACTTC. Translation gives CSARSPYNYEQYF. The chain combines TRBV20-1 with TRBJ2-7, with unresolved D. Trimming removed 2 bases from V and 3 bases from J, with 11 bases in between. CDR1 and CDR2 (germline): DFQATT, SNEGSKA (reference sequence). The CDR3 covers 13 residues.

This clonotype was seen a handful of times. The chain is built from TRBV20-1 and TRBJ2-5; 7 bases are shared with TRBD2. CDR1 and CDR2 (germline): DFQATT, SNEGSKA (reference sequence). After removal of 5 bases from V and 1 base from J, the junction contained 10 bases not matched to a gene. This CDR3 comprises 15 residues. The DNA for the CDR3 is TGCAGTGCTGTATCCGCTAGCGGCCTCCAAGAGACCCAGTACTTC. Its protein product is CSAVSASGLQETQYF.

V and J are TRBV18 and TRBJ2-3; tentative D call: TRBD1 (6 bases). V was trimmed by 3 bases and J by 6 bases, leaving 13 bases between them. Germline assignment: CDR1 KGHSH and CDR2 LQKENI. The CDR3 covers 14 residues. The CDR3 bases are TGTGCCAGCTCACCGGGGACAAAAGGGGATACGCAGTATTTT. Amino acid sequence: CASSPGTKGDTQYF.

J is TRBJ2-5 and V is TRBV3-1; D perhaps matches TRBD2 (6 bases). Germline V lookup: CDR1 LGHDT, CDR2 YNNKEL (reference sequence). With 1 base removed from V and 4 bases from J, the gap between germline ends came to 16 bases. CDR3 length equals 16 residues. The CDR3 DNA sequence: TGTGCCAGCAGCCAAGTTTTCGGCGGGGACGGAGAGACCCAGTACTTC. Its translation: CASSQVFGGDGETQYF.

This chain links TRBV12-3 or TRBV12-4 with TRBJ2-2; D may be TRBD1 or TRBD2 (6 bases each). The CDR3 spans 14 residues. V was shortened by 7 bases and J by 6 bases, with 15 bases between the two germline ends. The CDR3 is CASNPGANAGELFF. CDR3 nucleotides: TGTGCCAGCAACCCGGGGGCAAACGCCGGGGAGCTGTTTTTT.

This clonotype was seen at least ten times. The CDR3 DNA is TGCGCCAGCAGGGGGACTAGCGGGACCTACAATGAGCAGTTCTTC. Translated: CASRGTSGTYNEQFF. V is TRBV5-1 and J is TRBJ2-1; 13 bases map to TRBD2. J lost 2 bases, V lost 5 bases, and 1 base had no gene match. The CDR3 contains 15 residues. Germline V gene lookup returns CDR1 SGHRS and CDR2 YFSETQ.

The rearrangement joins TRBV5-1 to TRBJ2-2; D gene ambiguous. In germline, CDR1 is SGHRS, CDR2 YFSETQ. The ends were cut back, 4 bases at V and 7 bases at J, with 11 bases in the middle. The CDR3 contains 13 residues. CDR3 in DNA: TGCGCCAGCAGCACCAGGACGGGCGGGGAGCTGTTTTTT. Translated: CASSTRTGGELFF.

This chain links TRBV20-1 with TRBJ2-2, with D perhaps TRBD2 (6 bases). V was trimmed by 7 bases and J by 5 bases, leaving 11 bases between them. CDR3 length: 12 amino acids. In germline, CDR1 is DFQATT, CDR2 SNEGSKA (reference sequence). The CDR3: CSGGRRTGELFF. The CDR3 DNA is TGCAGTGGGGGGAGGCGAACCGGGGAGCTGTTTTTT.

The chain is built from TRBV29-1 and TRBJ1-2; no firm D call. The ends were cut back, 5 bases at V and 3 bases at J, with 13 bases in the middle. The CDR3 contains 13 residues. Germline V gene lookup returns CDR1 SQVTM and CDR2 ANQGSEA. The CDR3 region has the DNA TGCAGCGTTTATCGGAACACTTACTATGGCTACACCTTC. As protein: CSVYRNTYYGYTF.

J is TRBJ2-2 and V is TRBV9; D unresolved. V dropped 0 bases and J dropped 6 bases, with 6 bases sitting between them. This CDR3 region has 13 residues. Germline CDR1 SGDLS, CDR2 YYNGEE. CDR3 protein: CASSVEGSGELFF. For the CDR3, the DNA is TGTGCCAGCAGCGTAGAGGGTTCCGGGGAGCTGTTTTTT.

This clonotype was observed a few times. At one end the junction does not follow the germline gene, possibly because of a read error. The J gene is TRBJ1-1, the V gene TRBV5-5; 11 nucleotides align to TRBD1. The CDR3 consists of 15 residues. Per germline, CDR1 SGHKS and CDR2 YYEKEE (reference sequence). This chain's CDR3 is CASSFGTGGVTKAFF. CDR3 nucleotide sequence: TGTGCCAGCAGCTTTGGGACAGGGGGAGTCACTAAAGCTTTCTTT.

This clonotype appeared once. V gene TRBV7-2 combines with J gene TRBJ2-5, with D possibly being TRBD1 (5 bases). From germline, CDR1 is SGHTA and CDR2 FQGNSA. The length of the CDR3 is 15 residues. Trimming left V 5 bases short and J 1 base short, with 14 bases between. The CDR3 nucleotides are TGTGCCAGCAGCCCAGGGCTTAGCCCCCAAGAGACCCAGTACTTC. Its protein is CASSPGLSPQETQYF.

This clonotype appeared a few times. The chain has TRBV29-1 and TRBJ2-5; D is unresolved. Germline CDR1 and CDR2: SQVTM and ANQGSEA. V was pared by 5 bases and J by 2 bases, with 3 bases between. This CDR3 region has 10 residues. The CDR3 coding sequence is TGCAGCGTTTTTCAAGAGACCCAGTACTTC. The encoded protein is CSVFQETQYF.

V and J are TRBV29-1 and TRBJ2-2, with D possibly being TRBD1 or TRBD2 (6 bases each). This CDR3 has 14 amino acids. Trimming cost V 1 base and J 10 bases, with 16 bases left between them. The V gene's germline CDR1 is SQVTM and CDR2 ANQGSEA. This chain's CDR3 is CSVEAGAYAVELFF. CDR3 nucleotides: TGCAGCGTTGAAGCGGGGGCGTATGCCGTGGAGCTGTTTTTT.

As concerns this clonotype: The limits of the CDR3 on the DNA are not certain, so only TCRdb's listed CDR3 is given. V gene TRBV7-5 combines with J gene TRBJ2-7; the DNA was not compared with TRBD2, the D call given in the table. TRBV7-5 is tagged as a pseudogene. The CDR3 length is 20 residues, termini included. The CDR3 protein is CISVSEAYPEGQDLRETQYF.

This clonotype was picked up a small number of times. The J gene is TRBJ1-1, the V gene TRBV20-1, with 7 bases lining up with TRBD1. Trimming cost V 3 bases and J 6 bases; bases outside gene matches: 22. Looked up from germline, CDR1 is DFQATT and CDR2 is SNEGSKA (reference sequence). This CDR3 is 18 amino acids long. The CDR3: CSARANGAARQGLSEAFF. The CDR3 DNA sequence: TGCAGTGCTAGGGCGAATGGGGCGGCTCGACAGGGTCTCTCTGAAGCTTTCTTT.

This clonotype was detected a few times. This chain connects TRBV7-2 to TRBJ2-1, with 8 bases that match TRBD2. The V and J ends lost 1 base and 9 bases, in that order; junction bases with no gene match: 8. Germline CDR1 SGHTA, CDR2 FQGNSA. The CDR3 contains 15 residues. The CDR3 is CASSLEAGVSAEQFF. As DNA, the CDR3 is TGTGCCAGCAGCTTAGAAGCGGGAGTTTCGGCTGAGCAGTTCTTC.